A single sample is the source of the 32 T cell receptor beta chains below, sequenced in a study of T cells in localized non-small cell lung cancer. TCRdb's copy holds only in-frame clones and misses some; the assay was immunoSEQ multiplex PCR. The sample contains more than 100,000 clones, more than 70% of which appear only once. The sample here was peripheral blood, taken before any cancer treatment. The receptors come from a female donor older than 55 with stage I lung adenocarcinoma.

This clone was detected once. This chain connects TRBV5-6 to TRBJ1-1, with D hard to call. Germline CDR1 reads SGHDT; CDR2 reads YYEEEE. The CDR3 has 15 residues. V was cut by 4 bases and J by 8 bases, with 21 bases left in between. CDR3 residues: CASSPRFGQLVEAFF. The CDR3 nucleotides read TGTGCCAGCAGCCCCAGGTTCGGGCAGTTAGTCGAAGCTTTCTTT.

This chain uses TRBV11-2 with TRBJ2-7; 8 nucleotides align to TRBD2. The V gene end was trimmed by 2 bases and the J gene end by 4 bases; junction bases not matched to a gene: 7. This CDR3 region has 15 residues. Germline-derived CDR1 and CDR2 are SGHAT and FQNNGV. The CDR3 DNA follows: TGTGCCAGCAGCTTAAATGGCGGGAGGAGGTACGAGCAGTACTTC. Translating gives CASSLNGGRRYEQYF.

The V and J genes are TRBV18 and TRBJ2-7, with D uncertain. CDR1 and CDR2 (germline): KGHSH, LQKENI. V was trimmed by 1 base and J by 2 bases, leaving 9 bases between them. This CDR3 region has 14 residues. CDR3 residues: CASSPRPQTYEQYF. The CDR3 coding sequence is TGTGCCAGCTCACCACGTCCCCAGACCTACGAGCAGTACTTC.

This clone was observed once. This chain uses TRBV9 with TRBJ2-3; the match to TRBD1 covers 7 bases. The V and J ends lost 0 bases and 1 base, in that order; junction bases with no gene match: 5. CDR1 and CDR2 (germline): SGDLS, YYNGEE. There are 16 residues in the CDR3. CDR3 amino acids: CASSVARGQGTDTQYF. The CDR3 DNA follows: TGTGCCAGCAGCGTAGCGAGGGGGCAGGGCACAGATACGCAGTATTTT.

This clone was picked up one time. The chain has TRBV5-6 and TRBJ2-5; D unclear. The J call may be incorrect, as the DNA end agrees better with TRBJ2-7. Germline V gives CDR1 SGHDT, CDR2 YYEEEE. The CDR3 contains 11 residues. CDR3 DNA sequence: TGTGCCAGCAGCTTTCTCTACGAGCAGTACTTC. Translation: CASSFLYEQYF.

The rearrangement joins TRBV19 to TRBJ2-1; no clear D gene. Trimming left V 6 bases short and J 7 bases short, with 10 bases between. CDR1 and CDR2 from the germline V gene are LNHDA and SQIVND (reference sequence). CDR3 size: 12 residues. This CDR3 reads CASRDGKNEQFF. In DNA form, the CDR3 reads TGTGCCAGTAGAGATGGTAAAAATGAGCAGTTCTTC.

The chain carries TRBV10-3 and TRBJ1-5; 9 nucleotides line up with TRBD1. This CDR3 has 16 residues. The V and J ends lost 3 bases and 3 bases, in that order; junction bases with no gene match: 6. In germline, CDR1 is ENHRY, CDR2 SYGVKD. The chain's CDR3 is CAISDRDRVDNQPQHF. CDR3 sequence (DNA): TGTGCCATCAGTGATAGGGACAGGGTAGACAATCAGCCCCAGCATTTT.

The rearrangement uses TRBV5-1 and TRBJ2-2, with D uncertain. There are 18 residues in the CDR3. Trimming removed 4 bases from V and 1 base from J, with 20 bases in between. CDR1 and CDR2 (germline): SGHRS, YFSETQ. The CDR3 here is CASSDVASRALNTGELFF. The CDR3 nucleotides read TGCGCCAGCAGCGATGTAGCCAGCCGGGCTTTGAACACCGGGGAGCTGTTTTTT.

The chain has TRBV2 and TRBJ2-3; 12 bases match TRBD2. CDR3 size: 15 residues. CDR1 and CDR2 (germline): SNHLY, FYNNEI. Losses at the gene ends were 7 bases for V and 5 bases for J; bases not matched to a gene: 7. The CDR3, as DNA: TGTGCCAGCACCCTAGCGGGAGGGCCTCAAGATACGCAGTATTTT. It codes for CASTLAGGPQDTQYF.

The CDR3: CASSLGGSRALYGYTF. The CDR3, as DNA: TGTGCCAGCAGCCTCGGGGGGTCCCGAGCGTTATATGGCTACACCTTC. This chain uses TRBV28 with TRBJ1-2; possibly TRBD1 for D (5 bases). The CDR3 length is 16 residues. Germline CDR1 MDHEN, CDR2 SYDVKM. V was cut by 6 bases and J by 5 bases, with 22 bases left in between.

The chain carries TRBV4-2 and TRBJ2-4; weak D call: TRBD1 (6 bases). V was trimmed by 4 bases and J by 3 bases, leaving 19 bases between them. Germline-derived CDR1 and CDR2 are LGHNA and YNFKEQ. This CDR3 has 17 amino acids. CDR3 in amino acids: CASSPQATGFVKNIQYF. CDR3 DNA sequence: TGTGCCAGCAGCCCCCAGGCTACAGGGTTTGTCAAAAACATTCAGTACTTC.

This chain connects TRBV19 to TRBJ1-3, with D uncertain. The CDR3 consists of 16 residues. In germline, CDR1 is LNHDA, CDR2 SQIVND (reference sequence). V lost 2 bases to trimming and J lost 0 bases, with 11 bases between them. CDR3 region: CASSIIQDASGNTIYF. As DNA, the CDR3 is TGTGCCAGTAGTATAATCCAGGACGCCTCTGGAAACACCATATATTTT. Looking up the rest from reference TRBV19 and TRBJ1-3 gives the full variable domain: DGGITQSPKYLFRKEGQNVTLSCEQNLNHDAMYWYRQDPGQGLRLIYYSQIVNDFQKGDIAEGYSVSREKKESFPLTVTSAQKNPTAFYLCASSIIQDASGNTIYFGEGSWLTVV.

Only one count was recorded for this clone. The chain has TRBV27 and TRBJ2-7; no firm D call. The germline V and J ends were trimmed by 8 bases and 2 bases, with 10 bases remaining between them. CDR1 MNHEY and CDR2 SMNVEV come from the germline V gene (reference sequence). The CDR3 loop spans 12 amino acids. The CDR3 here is CASARATYEQYF. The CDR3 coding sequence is TGTGCCAGCGCCCGGGCTACCTACGAGCAGTACTTC.

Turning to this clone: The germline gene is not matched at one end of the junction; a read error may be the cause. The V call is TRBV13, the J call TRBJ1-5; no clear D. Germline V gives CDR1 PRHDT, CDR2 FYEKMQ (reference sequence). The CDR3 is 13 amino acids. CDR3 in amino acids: CASSLGPAGPQHF. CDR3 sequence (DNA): TGTGCCAGCAGCCTAGGACCCGCGGGACCCCAGCATTTT.

The CDR3 DNA is TGTGCCAGTGAAAATGAATACAATGAGCAGTTCTTC. It translates to CASENEYNEQFF. V gene TRBV6-5 combines with J gene TRBJ2-1; D unclear. Trimming removed 9 bases from V and 4 bases from J, with 10 bases in between. CDR3 size: 12 residues. CDR1 MNHEY and CDR2 SVGAGI come from the germline V gene.

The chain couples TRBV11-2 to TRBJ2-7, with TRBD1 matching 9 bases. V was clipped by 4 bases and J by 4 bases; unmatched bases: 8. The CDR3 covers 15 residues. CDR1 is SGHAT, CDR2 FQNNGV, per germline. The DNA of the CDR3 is TGTGCCAGCAGCTCGACCGGGACAGGGCCGTACGAGCAGTACTTC. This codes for CASSSTGTGPYEQYF.

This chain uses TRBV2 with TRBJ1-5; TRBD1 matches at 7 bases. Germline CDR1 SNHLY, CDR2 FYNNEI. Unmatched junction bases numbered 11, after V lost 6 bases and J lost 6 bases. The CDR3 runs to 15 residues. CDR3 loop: CASSDNTGQSQPQHF. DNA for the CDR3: TGTGCCAGCAGCGACAACACGGGACAGTCTCAGCCCCAGCATTTT.

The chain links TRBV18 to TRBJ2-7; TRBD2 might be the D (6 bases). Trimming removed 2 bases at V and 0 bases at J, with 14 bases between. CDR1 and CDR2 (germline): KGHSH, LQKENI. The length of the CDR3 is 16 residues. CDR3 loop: CASSPSLGLSSYEQYF. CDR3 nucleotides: TGTGCCAGCTCACCATCTCTGGGACTGAGCTCCTACGAGCAGTACTTC.

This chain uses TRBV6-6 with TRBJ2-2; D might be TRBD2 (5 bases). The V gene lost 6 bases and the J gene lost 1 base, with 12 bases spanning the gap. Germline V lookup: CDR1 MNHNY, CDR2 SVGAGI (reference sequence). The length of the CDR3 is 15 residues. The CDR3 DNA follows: TGTGCCAGCAGCGATAGTGGAGGGAACACCGGGGAGCTGTTTTTT. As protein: CASSDSGGNTGELFF.

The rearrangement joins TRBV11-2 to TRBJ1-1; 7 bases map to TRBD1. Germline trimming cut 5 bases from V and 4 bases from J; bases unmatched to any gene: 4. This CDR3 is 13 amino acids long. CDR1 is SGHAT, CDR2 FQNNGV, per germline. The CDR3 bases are TGTGCCAGCAGCCGGGGGACAGTCACTGAAGCTTTCTTT. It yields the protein CASSRGTVTEAFF.

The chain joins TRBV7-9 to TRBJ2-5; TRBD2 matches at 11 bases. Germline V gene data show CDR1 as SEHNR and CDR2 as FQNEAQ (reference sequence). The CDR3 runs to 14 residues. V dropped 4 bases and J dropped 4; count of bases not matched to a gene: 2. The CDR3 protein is CASSSGTSGETQYF. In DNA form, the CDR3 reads TGTGCCAGCAGCTCAGGGACTAGCGGAGAGACCCAGTACTTC.

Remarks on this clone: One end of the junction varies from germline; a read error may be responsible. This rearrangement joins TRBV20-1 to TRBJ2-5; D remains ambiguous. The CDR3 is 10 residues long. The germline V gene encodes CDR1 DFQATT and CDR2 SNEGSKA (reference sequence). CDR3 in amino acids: CSAREETPYF. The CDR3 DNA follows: TGCAGTGCTAGAGAAGAGACCCCGTACTTC.

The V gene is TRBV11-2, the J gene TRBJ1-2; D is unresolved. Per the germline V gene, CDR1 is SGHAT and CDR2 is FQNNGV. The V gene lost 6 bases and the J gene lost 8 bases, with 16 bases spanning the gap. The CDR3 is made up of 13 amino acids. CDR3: CASSPFPSGGYTF. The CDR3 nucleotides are TGTGCCAGCAGTCCTTTTCCCTCGGGGGGCTACACCTTC. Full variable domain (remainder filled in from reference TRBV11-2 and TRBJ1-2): EAGVAQSPRYKIIEKRQSVAFWCNPISGHATLYWYQQILGQGPKLLIQFQNNGVVDDSQLPKDRFSAERLKGVDSTLKIQPAKLEDSAVYLCASSPFPSGGYTFGSGTRLTVV.

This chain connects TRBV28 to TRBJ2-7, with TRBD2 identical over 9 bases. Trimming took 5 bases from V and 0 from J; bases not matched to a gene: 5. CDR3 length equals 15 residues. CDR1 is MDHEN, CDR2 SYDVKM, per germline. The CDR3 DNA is TGTGCCAGCAGTCCAGCGGGAGGCAGCTCCTACGAGCAGTACTTC. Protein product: CASSPAGGSSYEQYF. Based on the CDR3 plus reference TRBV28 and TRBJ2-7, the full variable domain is DVKVTQSSRYLVKRTGEKVFLECVQDMDHENMFWYRQDPGLGLRLIYFSYDVKMKEKGDIPEGYSVSREKKERFSLILESASTNQTSMYLCASSPAGGSSYEQYFGPGTRLTVT.

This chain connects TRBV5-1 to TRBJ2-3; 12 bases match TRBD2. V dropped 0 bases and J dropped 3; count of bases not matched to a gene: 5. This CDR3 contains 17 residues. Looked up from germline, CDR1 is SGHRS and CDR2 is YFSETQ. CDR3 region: CASSLAGLAGITDTQYF. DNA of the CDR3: TGCGCCAGCAGCTTGGCCGGACTAGCGGGGATAACAGATACGCAGTATTTT.

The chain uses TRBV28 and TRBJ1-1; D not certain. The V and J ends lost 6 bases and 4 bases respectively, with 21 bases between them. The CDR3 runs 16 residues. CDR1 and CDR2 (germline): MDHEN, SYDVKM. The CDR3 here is CASSPSRHPVGTEAFF. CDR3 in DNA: TGTGCCAGCAGCCCCTCGAGACACCCAGTGGGCACTGAAGCTTTCTTT.

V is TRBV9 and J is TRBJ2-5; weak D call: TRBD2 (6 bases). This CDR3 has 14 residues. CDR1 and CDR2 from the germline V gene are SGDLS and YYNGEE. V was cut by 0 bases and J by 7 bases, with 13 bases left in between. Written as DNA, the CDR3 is TGTGCCAGCAGCGTAGACCGGACTACGGGGACCCAGTACTTC. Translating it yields CASSVDRTTGTQYF.

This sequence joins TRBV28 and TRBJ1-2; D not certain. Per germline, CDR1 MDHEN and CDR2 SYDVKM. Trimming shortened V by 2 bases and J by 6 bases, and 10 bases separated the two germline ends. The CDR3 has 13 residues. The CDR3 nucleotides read TGTGCCAGCAGTTTAGGCGGGAAGGATGGCTACACCTTC. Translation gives CASSLGGKDGYTF.

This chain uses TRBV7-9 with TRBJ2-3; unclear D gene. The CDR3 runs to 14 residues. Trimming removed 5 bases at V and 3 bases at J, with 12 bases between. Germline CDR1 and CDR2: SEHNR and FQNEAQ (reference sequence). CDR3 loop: CASSRRRATDTQYF. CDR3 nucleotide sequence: TGTGCCAGCAGCCGCCGCCGGGCTACAGATACGCAGTATTTT.

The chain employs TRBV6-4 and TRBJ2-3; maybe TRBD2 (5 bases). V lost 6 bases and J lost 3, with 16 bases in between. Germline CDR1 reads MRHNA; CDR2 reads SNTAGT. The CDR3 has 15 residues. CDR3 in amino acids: CASSGSGLVTDTQYF. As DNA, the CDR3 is TGTGCCAGCAGCGGCTCTGGACTTGTGACAGATACGCAGTATTTT.

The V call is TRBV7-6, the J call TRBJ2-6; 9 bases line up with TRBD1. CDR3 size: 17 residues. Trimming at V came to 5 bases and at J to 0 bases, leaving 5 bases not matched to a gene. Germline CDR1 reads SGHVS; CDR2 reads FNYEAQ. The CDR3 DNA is TGTGCCAGCAGCCAGGGACAGGGAAACTCTGGGGCCAACGTCCTGACTTTC. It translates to CASSQGQGNSGANVLTF. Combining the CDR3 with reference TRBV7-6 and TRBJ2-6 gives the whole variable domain GAGVSQSPRYKVTKRGQDVALRCDPISGHVSLYWYRQALGQGPEFLTYFNYEAQQDKSGLPNDRFSAERPEGSISTLTIQRTEQRDSAMYRCASSQGQGNSGANVLTFGAGSRLTVL.

The CDR3 here is CASSEEVGYTF. CDR3 nucleotides: TGTGCCAGCAGTGAGGAGGTTGGCTACACCTTC. The chain uses TRBV6-1 and TRBJ1-2, with D hard to call. CDR3 length: 11 residues. V was pared by 3 bases and J by 7 bases, with 6 bases between. Germline CDR1 MNHNS, CDR2 SASEGT.